The 29 T cell receptor beta chains reported below all come from one sample, sequenced in a study of glioma-infiltrating T cells after dendritic cell vaccination. Sequenced by immunoSEQ multiplex PCR; TCRdb stores in-frame clones only, minus some. The sample has 91,000 or so clones; around 80% are singletons. The time point denotes: after dendritic cell vaccination, including at tumor progression/relapse. Sequenced material: blood, taken after dendritic cell vaccination. The receptors here all came from a human donor with glioblastoma.

The chain carries TRBV9 and TRBJ1-1, with 10 bases aligning to TRBD1. From germline, CDR1 is SGDLS and CDR2 YYNGEE. The CDR3 contains 13 residues. Unmatched junction bases numbered 7, after V lost 4 bases and J lost 10 bases. CDR3 DNA: TGTGCCAGCAGCTACACGGACAGGGGGACAGCTTTCTTT. Residues: CASSYTDRGTAFF.

The chain uses TRBV19 and TRBJ2-7, with TRBD1 matching over 9 bases. CDR1 is LNHDA, CDR2 SQIVND, per germline (reference sequence). The CDR3 is made up of 16 amino acids. Trimming removed 6 bases from V and 3 bases from J; junction bases left unmatched: 12. The CDR3 nucleotides are TGTGCCAGTAGCAGAGACACAGGGGGCTTTAACTACGAGCAGTACTTC. This codes for CASSRDTGGFNYEQYF.

The chain is built from TRBV5-1 and TRBJ2-5; 9 bases align to TRBD1. Germline V gives CDR1 SGHRS, CDR2 YFSETQ. This CDR3 has 16 amino acids. V was clipped by 4 bases and J by 1 base; unmatched bases: 8. The CDR3 loop is CASSPALQGAQETQYF. Here the CDR3 DNA reads TGCGCCAGCAGCCCCGCGTTACAGGGGGCCCAAGAGACCCAGTACTTC.

The J gene is TRBJ2-5, the V gene TRBV6-6, with D perhaps TRBD2 (6 bases). The CDR3 is 16 amino acids. Per the germline V gene, CDR1 is MNHNY and CDR2 is SVGAGI (reference sequence). V was trimmed by 0 bases and J by 2 bases, leaving 13 bases between them. The CDR3 loop is CASSYSSRGGQETQYF. For the CDR3, the DNA is TGTGCCAGCAGTTACTCTTCGCGGGGCGGTCAAGAGACCCAGTACTTC.

The V gene is TRBV13, the J gene TRBJ2-7; perhaps TRBD1 as D (6 bases). V shed 2 bases and J shed 2 bases, with 7 bases lying between them. The CDR3 is 13 residues long. Germline assignment: CDR1 PRHDT and CDR2 FYEKMQ (reference sequence). The CDR3 DNA reads TGTGCCAGCAGCTTAACAGGGACCTACGAGCAGTACTTC. Translating it yields CASSLTGTYEQYF.

The CDR3 reads CASTWGRTGQDEQFF. The CDR3 bases are TGCGCCAGCACCTGGGGGCGGACAGGGCAGGATGAGCAGTTCTTC. The chain uses TRBV5-1 and TRBJ2-1, with 8 bases lining up with TRBD1. The CDR3 is made up of 15 amino acids. Per germline, CDR1 SGHRS and CDR2 YFSETQ. V trimming: 6 bases; J trimming: 8 bases; junction bases outside the gene matches: 13.

The V call is TRBV19, the J call TRBJ2-1; TRBD2 aligns across 7 bases. CDR1 LNHDA and CDR2 SQIVND come from the germline V gene (reference sequence). CDR3 length: 13 amino acids. V shed 8 bases, J shed 8 bases, and the junction held 9 bases outside the gene matches. The CDR3 nucleotides read TGTGCCAGTGTGGGGAGGGTAGGTTATGAGCAGTTCTTC. This encodes CASVGRVGYEQFF.

The chain uses TRBV28 and TRBJ1-5; 9 bases agree with TRBD1. The CDR3 is made up of 17 amino acids. The J segment lost 3 bases and the V segment lost 10 bases, leaving 16 bases of the junction unmatched. CDR1 and CDR2 from the germline V gene are MDHEN and SYDVKM. DNA for the CDR3: TGTGCCACCTTATGGACAGGGGATAGGAGGGACAATCAGCCCCAGCATTTT. This encodes CATLWTGDRRDNQPQHF.

CDR3 DNA sequence: TGTGCCAGCAGTTACTTCTCCCCCCGGACCGGGGAGCTGTTTTTT. Its translation: CASSYFSPRTGELFF. V gene TRBV6-5 combines with J gene TRBJ2-2; D ambiguous. Deletions cut 1 base from V and 5 bases from J, with 11 bases between. The CDR3 loop spans 15 amino acids. From germline, CDR1 is MNHEY and CDR2 SVGAGI.

The chain links TRBV7-8 to TRBJ2-7, with a weak D call TRBD2 (7 bases). The CDR3 is made up of 14 amino acids. CDR1 is SGHVS, CDR2 FQNEAQ, per germline. Trimming cost V 6 bases and J 5 bases, with 17 bases left between them. In nucleotides, the CDR3 is TGTGCCAGCAGGCAAAGGGGGGGGCCCCACGAGCAGTACTTC. This encodes CASRQRGGPHEQYF.

The V and J genes are TRBV18 and TRBJ1-2; 7 bases fit TRBD1. This CDR3 has 13 residues. J was trimmed by 4 bases and V by 5 bases; bases with no gene match: 4. Germline V gene lookup returns CDR1 KGHSH and CDR2 LQKENI. The CDR3 sequence is CASSADRLYGYTF. In nucleotides, the CDR3 is TGTGCCAGCTCAGCGGACAGGCTCTATGGCTACACCTTC.

The chain couples TRBV4-1 to TRBJ2-1, with D perhaps matching TRBD1 (5 bases). Trimming stripped 0 bases from V and 8 bases from J, with 14 bases between. The CDR3 consists of 15 residues. The V gene's germline CDR1 is MGHRA and CDR2 YSYEKL. The CDR3: CASSQERQVRDEQFF. The CDR3 DNA follows: TGCGCCAGCAGCCAAGAGAGGCAGGTCAGGGATGAGCAGTTCTTC.

For the CDR3, the DNA is TGTGCCAGCAGTCCAGGACAGATCAATCAGCCCCAGCATTTT. Its translation: CASSPGQINQPQHF. The rearrangement uses TRBV28 and TRBJ1-5; a weak D match, TRBD1 (6 bases). V dropped 5 bases and J dropped 3 bases, with 11 bases sitting between them. Germline loops: CDR1 MDHEN, CDR2 SYDVKM. This CDR3 comprises 14 residues.

This clone was observed a few times. This chain joins TRBV5-4 and TRBJ2-3; 11 bases fit TRBD2. The V segment lost 4 bases and the J segment 2 bases; nucleotides outside the gene matches: 6. Per the germline V gene, CDR1 is SGHNT and CDR2 is YYREEE (reference sequence). CDR3 length equals 16 residues. The CDR3 DNA reads TGTGCCAGCAGCCCTCTAGCGGGAGGCGCCACAGATACGCAGTATTTT. Protein product: CASSPLAGGATDTQYF.

The chain joins TRBV10-2 to TRBJ2-4; D is possibly TRBD1 (6 bases). This CDR3 region has 13 residues. CDR1 and CDR2 from the germline V gene are WSHSY and SAAADI. Deletions cut 3 bases from V and 3 bases from J, with 6 bases between. CDR3 nucleotides: TGCGCCAGCAGTGACAGGGGCAAAAACATTCAGTACTTC. Its protein is CASSDRGKNIQYF.

The chain combines TRBV30 with TRBJ1-2; D uncertain. Per the germline V gene, CDR1 is GTSNPN and CDR2 is SVGIG (reference sequence). The V end was cut by 0 bases, the J end by 2 bases, with 10 bases between. This CDR3 has 14 amino acids. The CDR3 DNA sequence: TGTGCCTGGAGTGTACTCCAGGCGAACTATGGCTACACCTTC. Translated: CAWSVLQANYGYTF.

V gene TRBV6-5 combines with J gene TRBJ2-5; TRBD2 is a possible D gene (6 bases). The germline V gene has CDR1 MNHEY and CDR2 SVGAGI. The CDR3 runs 13 residues. V lost 2 bases and J 5 bases, leaving 9 bases between the germline ends. The CDR3 DNA follows: TGTGCCAGCAGTTACGGGGGGAGCGAGACCCAGTACTTC. Residues: CASSYGGSETQYF.

The chain is built from TRBV7-8 and TRBJ2-7, with TRBD2 matching 10 bases. The junction had 5 bases not matched to a gene; V was cut back by 5 bases and J by 4 bases. This CDR3 has 14 residues. Germline values: CDR1 SGHVS, CDR2 FQNEAQ. CDR3 DNA: TGTGCCAGCAGCCTGCTAGCGGGAGCATACGAGCAGTACTTC. It codes for CASSLLAGAYEQYF.

The J gene is TRBJ2-1, the V gene TRBV5-1; 7 bases are shared with TRBD2. Germline CDR1 and CDR2: SGHRS and YFSETQ. Trimming cost V 2 bases and J 9 bases; bases outside gene matches: 8. The CDR3 runs 14 residues. CDR3 residues: CASSFGGGNGEQFF. The CDR3 nucleotides read TGCGCCAGCAGCTTTGGGGGGGGGAATGGTGAGCAGTTCTTC.

The chain's CDR3 is CASSKTGNSPLHF. CDR3 bases: TGTGCCAGTAGCAAGACAGGGAATTCACCCCTCCACTTT. The chain joins TRBV19 to TRBJ1-6, with 7 bases matching TRBD1. Trimming removed 6 bases from V and 7 bases from J; junction bases left unmatched: 3. CDR3 length equals 13 residues. The germline V gene has CDR1 LNHDA and CDR2 SQIVND (reference sequence).

This clone appeared a few times. The chain recombines TRBV19 with TRBJ1-2, with D perhaps matching TRBD1 (5 bases). CDR3 size: 13 residues. Germline V gives CDR1 LNHDA, CDR2 SQIVND (reference sequence). Trimming cost V 11 bases and J 8 bases, with 21 bases left between them. The CDR3 protein is CASHPLGLEGYTF. The CDR3 DNA reads as TGTGCCTCCCACCCTCTGGGACTGGAGGGCTACACCTTC.

The chain links TRBV27 to TRBJ2-7, with TRBD1 matching over 7 bases. Germline V gene lookup returns CDR1 MNHEY and CDR2 SMNVEV (reference sequence). This CDR3 is 12 amino acids long. With 6 bases clipped from V and 6 bases from J, the junction kept 5 bases outside the gene matches. The CDR3 DNA reads as TGTGCCAGCAGCAAAGACAGGGTCGAGCAGTACTTC. It specifies CASSKDRVEQYF.

The V gene is TRBV28, the J gene TRBJ1-1; 7 bases map to TRBD1. Germline V lookup: CDR1 MDHEN, CDR2 SYDVKM. The CDR3 extends over 14 amino acids. V was pared by 7 bases and J by 6 bases, with 11 bases of the junction left unmatched. CDR3 residues: CASTSGRGQSEAFF. DNA of the CDR3: TGTGCCAGCACCTCCGGGAGGGGACAGTCTGAAGCTTTCTTT.

V is TRBV10-3 and J is TRBJ2-2; D is uncertain. CDR1 and CDR2 (germline): ENHRY, SYGVKD. Trimming removed 5 bases from V and 1 base from J, with 8 bases in between. This CDR3 is 14 amino acids long. The CDR3 DNA is TGTGCCATCAGTAATTGGCAGAACACCGGGGAGCTGTTTTTT. Amino acids: CAISNWQNTGELFF.

The chain combines TRBV2 with TRBJ2-1, with D possibly matching TRBD2 (6 bases). CDR1 is SNHLY and CDR2 is FYNNEI in the germline V gene. Trimming shortened V by 7 bases and J by 0 bases, and 7 bases separated the two germline ends. This CDR3 has 13 residues. CDR3: CASTGSSYNEQFF. The CDR3 coding sequence is TGTGCCAGCACCGGGAGCTCCTACAATGAGCAGTTCTTC. Variable domain in full (rest from reference TRBV2 and TRBJ2-1): EPEVTQTPSHQVTQMGQEVILRCVPISNHLYFYWYRQILGQKVEFLVSFYNNEISEKSEIFDDQFSVERPDGSNFTLKIRSTKLEDSAMYFCASTGSSYNEQFFGPGTRLTVL.

This rearrangement joins TRBV19 to TRBJ2-3; 7 bases are shared with TRBD1. Losses at the gene ends were 4 bases for V and 1 base for J; bases not matched to a gene: 8. CDR1 is LNHDA, CDR2 SQIVND, per germline (reference sequence). CDR3 length: 16 amino acids. CDR3 region: CASSTPTGSGTDTQYF. The CDR3, as DNA: TGTGCCAGTAGTACCCCGACAGGGTCGGGCACAGATACGCAGTATTTT.

A note on this clone: The same CDR3 can be traced to other DNA sequences in this sample. The V gene is TRBV5-4, the J gene TRBJ2-1; TRBD1 is a possible D gene (6 bases). Per the germline V gene, CDR1 is SGHNT and CDR2 is YYREEE (reference sequence). Trimming removed 5 bases from V and 0 bases from J, with 12 bases in between. This CDR3 has 15 residues. The CDR3 is CASRTTGSSYNEQFF. Here the CDR3 DNA reads TGTGCCAGCAGAACTACAGGGAGCTCCTACAATGAGCAGTTCTTC.

V and J are TRBV5-1 and TRBJ1-4; TRBD1 agrees at 8 bases. CDR3 length: 14 amino acids. Trimming removed 0 bases from V and 7 bases from J; junction bases left unmatched: 2. Germline CDR1 reads SGHRS; CDR2 reads YFSETQ. CDR3 residues: CASSLGTGGEKLFF. The CDR3 DNA is TGCGCCAGCAGCTTGGGAACAGGGGGTGAAAAACTGTTTTTT.

The DNA for the CDR3 is TGTGCCAGCAGACTCCATGACAGACTGGGGGAGACCCAGTACTTC. Protein sequence: CASRLHDRLGETQYF. This sequence joins TRBV6-1 and TRBJ2-5; possibly TRBD1 for D (5 bases). Trimming pared 6 bases from V and 5 bases from J, leaving 19 bases between. Per the germline V gene, CDR1 is MNHNS and CDR2 is SASEGT. CDR3 size: 15 residues.